One sample yielded the 21 T cell receptor beta chains listed below, sequenced in a study of neoadjuvant anti-PD-1 for oral cavity cancer. The protocol was immunoSEQ multiplex PCR, while the TCRdb copy is restricted to in-frame clones and leaves out a portion. The sample carries about 16,000 clones, approximately 67% recorded once. The source was PBMCs, collected before nivolumab (anti-PD-1) treatment. The receptors here all came from a person between 40 and 85 years old with oral cavity squamous cell carcinoma.

This clone has a handful of counts. The rearrangement links TRBV27 to TRBJ2-7; 10 bases match TRBD1. The CDR3 is made up of 14 amino acids. Looked up from germline, CDR1 is MNHEY and CDR2 is SMNVEV (reference sequence). V lost 3 bases to trimming and J lost 2 bases; unmatched junction nucleotides: 1. This CDR3 reads CASSLGQGTYEQYF. The DNA for the CDR3 is TGTGCCAGCAGTTTGGGACAGGGGACCTACGAGCAGTACTTC.

DNA for the CDR3: TGTGCCAGCAGTGAAACCCAGGGGGTGACTAGCGCTCATGAGCAGTTCTTC. Its translation is CASSETQGVTSAHEQFF. The chain uses TRBV6-1 and TRBJ2-1, with D tentatively TRBD2 (8 bases). This CDR3 has 17 residues. Germline loops: CDR1 MNHNS, CDR2 SASEGT. Between the trimmed V and J ends, which lost 2 bases and 8 bases, there was a span of 22 bases.

The chain carries TRBV6-6 and TRBJ1-1; D unresolved. The CDR3 runs 14 residues. Trimming pared 3 bases from V and 5 bases from J, leaving 13 bases between. CDR1 and CDR2 from the germline V gene are MNHNY and SVGAGI (reference sequence). The CDR3 loop is CASSYRTSKTEAFF. CDR3 in DNA: TGTGCCAGCAGTTATCGCACCAGTAAGACTGAAGCTTTCTTT.

V and J are TRBV7-6 and TRBJ2-5; possible D gene TRBD1, 6 bases. V lost 6 bases to trimming and J lost 2 bases, with 10 bases between them. CDR1 SGHVS and CDR2 FNYEAQ come from the germline V gene. The CDR3 is 13 amino acids. The CDR3 nucleotides read TGTGCCAGCAGTCTGGGGACACAAGAGACCCAGTACTTC. Translating gives CASSLGTQETQYF.

The rearrangement uses TRBV27 and TRBJ1-5, with D possibly TRBD1 on 6 matching bases. The length of the CDR3 is 14 residues. Germline V CDR1 and CDR2: MNHEY, SMNVEV (reference sequence). V was shortened by 10 bases and J by 6 bases, with 19 bases between the two germline ends. Here the CDR3 reads CATRGGGLGQPQHF. The CDR3, as DNA: TGTGCCACCCGAGGGGGTGGGTTGGGTCAGCCCCAGCATTTT.

This clone was counted between two and nine times. This chain links TRBV6-1 with TRBJ1-2; D gene uncertain. V shed 5 bases and J shed 8 bases, with 15 bases lying between them. This CDR3 has 13 residues. Per the germline V gene, CDR1 is MNHNS and CDR2 is SASEGT. The CDR3 loop reads CASSPGPTIGYTF. The CDR3 bases are TGTGCCAGCAGTCCCGGGCCGACGATCGGCTACACCTTC.

This clone was found a few times. The chain employs TRBV1 and TRBJ2-3; TRBD2 is taken as the D call from the table, unchecked against the DNA. TRBV1 is an annotated pseudogene. This CDR3 is built from 15 residues. DNA of the CDR3: TGCACCAGGACAGAGGGGACTAGCGGGAGGCAGACGCAGTATTTT. It specifies CTRTEGTSGRQTQYF.

V usage is TRBV19 and J usage is TRBJ2-2; weak D call: TRBD1 (5 bases). The V gene lost 9 bases and the J gene lost 0 bases, with 14 bases spanning the gap. This CDR3 has 15 residues. Germline CDR1 and CDR2: LNHDA and SQIVND (reference sequence). CDR3 sequence reads: CASQLWGSNTGELFF. The CDR3 nucleotides are TGTGCCAGCCAATTGTGGGGCTCGAACACCGGGGAGCTGTTTTTT.

This clone has a handful of counts. The V and J genes are TRBV11-3 and TRBJ2-2, with D unresolved. The CDR3 runs 16 residues. The germline V and J ends were trimmed by 5 bases and 1 base, with 14 bases remaining between them. Germline V gives CDR1 SGHNT, CDR2 YENEEA. The CDR3 spells CASSLTRTVNTGELFF. Here the CDR3 DNA reads TGTGCCAGCAGCCTAACCCGGACGGTGAACACCGGGGAGCTGTTTTTT.

This clone was counted a single time. The V call is TRBV7-2, the J call TRBJ2-1; D may be TRBD1 or TRBD2 (5 bases each). V was pared by 6 bases and J by 5 bases, with 14 bases between. This CDR3 is built from 14 residues. Germline CDR1 SGHTA, CDR2 FQGNSA. The CDR3 reads CASRQRGSNNEQFF. In DNA form, the CDR3 reads TGTGCCAGCAGGCAGAGGGGAAGCAACAATGAGCAGTTCTTC.

The J gene is TRBJ1-2, the V gene TRBV11-2, with 7 bases fitting TRBD1. Germline V gene data show CDR1 as SGHAT and CDR2 as FQNNGV. This CDR3 spans 13 amino acids. V dropped 5 bases and J dropped 6; count of bases not matched to a gene: 6. CDR3 coding DNA: TGTGCCAGCAGCCCACAGGGGTTCGATGGCTACACCTTC. Translation: CASSPQGFDGYTF.

J is TRBJ2-5 and V is TRBV6-5; TRBD1 is a possible D gene (6 bases). The CDR3 is 16 residues long. V was clipped by 1 base and J by 5 bases, with 17 bases between them. Germline V gene data show CDR1 as MNHEY and CDR2 as SVGAGI. For the CDR3, the DNA is TGTGCCAGCAGTTACTTAGTACAGGGTAGGGGGGAGACCCAGTACTTC. Amino acid sequence: CASSYLVQGRGETQYF.

Only a few counts were recorded for this clone. The chain is built from TRBV19 and TRBJ2-2; D unclear. Germline assignment: CDR1 LNHDA and CDR2 SQIVND (reference sequence). This CDR3 has 15 residues. V lost 3 bases and J 2 bases, leaving 10 bases between the germline ends. CDR3 coding DNA: TGTGCCAGTAGTATTGTACAGACTAACACCGGGGAGCTGTTTTTT. It encodes CASSIVQTNTGELFF.

This clone has more than one count but fewer than ten. The genes are TRBV10-3 and TRBJ1-2, with D unclear. Germline V CDR1 and CDR2: ENHRY, SYGVKD. The CDR3 runs to 14 residues. The V end lost 0 bases, the J end lost 4 bases, and 9 bases lay between the germline ends. CDR3 loop: CAISESTAGYGYTF. Here the CDR3 DNA reads TGTGCCATCAGTGAGTCAACGGCAGGCTATGGCTACACCTTC.

The V gene is TRBV28, the J gene TRBJ1-5; D is undetermined. Germline V gene data show CDR1 as MDHEN and CDR2 as SYDVKM. V was clipped by 6 bases and J by 4 bases, with 10 bases between them. This CDR3 comprises 13 residues. CDR3 bases: TGTGCCAGCAGGAAGGCGGGGAATCAGCCCCAGCATTTT. This gives the protein CASRKAGNQPQHF.

The rearrangement joins TRBV18 to TRBJ1-1, with D unclear. The CDR3 extends over 17 amino acids. Germline V gene data show CDR1 as KGHSH and CDR2 as LQKENI. Trimming cost V 0 bases and J 1 base, with 15 bases left between them. The CDR3 nucleotides read TGTGCCAGCTCACCACCCCTCAAGGGATTGACGAACACTGAAGCTTTCTTT. It translates to CASSPPLKGLTNTEAFF.

The chain joins TRBV11-2 to TRBJ2-7; 9 bases align to TRBD2. V lost 5 bases to trimming and J lost 6 bases; unmatched junction nucleotides: 8. CDR1 and CDR2 (germline): SGHAT, FQNNGV. This CDR3 region has 14 residues. The CDR3 region has the DNA TGTGCCAGCAGCCCGTTAGCGGGAGCGAGCGAGCAGTACTTC. Protein sequence: CASSPLAGASEQYF.

This sequence joins TRBV5-4 and TRBJ2-7; TRBD2 might be the D (5 bases). CDR1 is SGHNT, CDR2 YYREEE, per germline (reference sequence). Trimming took off 4 bases at V and 8 bases at J, with 19 bases between the two ends. The CDR3 extends over 14 amino acids. The CDR3 region is CASSPGGPLEKQYF. CDR3 sequence (DNA): TGTGCCAGCAGCCCAGGAGGTCCTTTGGAAAAGCAGTACTTC. Looking up the rest from reference TRBV5-4 and TRBJ2-7 gives the full variable domain: ETGVTQSPTHLIKTRGQQVTLRCSSQSGHNTVSWYQQALGQGPQFIFQYYREEENGRGNFPPRFSGLQFPNYSSELNVNALELDDSALYLCASSPGGPLEKQYFGPGTRLTVT.

The chain links TRBV6-1 to TRBJ2-7; 12 positions agree with TRBD2. The CDR3 is 15 residues long. The V and J ends lost 6 bases and 0 bases, in that order; junction bases with no gene match: 3. The germline gives CDR1 MNHNS, CDR2 SASEGT. Here the CDR3 DNA reads TGTGCCAGCAGACTGACTAGCGGGAGCTCCTACGAGCAGTACTTC. Translating it yields CASRLTSGSSYEQYF.

This clone showed up just once. The J gene is TRBJ2-3, the V gene TRBV29-1; the match to TRBD2 covers 9 bases. Trimming removed 7 bases from V and 2 bases from J; junction bases left unmatched: 10. The germline V gene has CDR1 SQVTM and CDR2 ANQGSEA. The CDR3 length is 15 residues. CDR3 nucleotide sequence: TGCAGCGCGAGACCCGGGACTAGCATCACAGATACGCAGTATTTT. It specifies CSARPGTSITDTQYF.

This clone appeared a single time. The rearrangement uses TRBV7-2 and TRBJ2-1, with D maybe TRBD1 (6 bases). This CDR3 is built from 15 residues. Trimming took 4 bases from V and 9 from J, leaving 19 bases between them. Germline CDR1 reads SGHTA; CDR2 reads FQGNSA. CDR3 sequence: CASSSRGQGWPEQFF. DNA of the CDR3: TGTGCCAGCAGCTCCCGGGGACAAGGGTGGCCTGAGCAGTTCTTC.